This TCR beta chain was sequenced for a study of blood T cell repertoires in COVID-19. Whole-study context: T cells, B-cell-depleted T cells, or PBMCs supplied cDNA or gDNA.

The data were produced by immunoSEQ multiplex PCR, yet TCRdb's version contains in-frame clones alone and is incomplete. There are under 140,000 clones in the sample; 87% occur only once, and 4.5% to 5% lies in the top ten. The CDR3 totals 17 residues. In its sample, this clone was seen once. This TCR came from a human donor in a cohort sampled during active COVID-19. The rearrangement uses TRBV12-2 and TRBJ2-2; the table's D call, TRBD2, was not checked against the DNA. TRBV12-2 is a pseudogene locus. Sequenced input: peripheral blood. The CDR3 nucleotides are TGTGCAAGTCGCTTAGTGGTAGGACTCTATAACACCGGGGAGCTGTTTTTT. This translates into CASRLVVGLYNTGELFF.